These T cell receptor beta chains were read from a single sample in a study of cytomegalovirus exposure and HLA in healthy donors. TCRdb's copy holds only in-frame clones and misses some; the assay was immunoSEQ multiplex PCR. Found here are 150,000 to 200,000 clones, around 77% of them singletons; the top ten hold 1%. The source material was PBMCs. All receptors derive from a woman in her forties or fifties in good health and CMV-seropositive. Each CDR3 is given with its conserved first and last residue. Fields, in order: J gene, V gene, clone size, D gene, CDR3 protein, CDR3 DNA. The D gene is left open where the match is weak. Clone size, where shown, is once, few, many, or a class for clones that have expanded.

TRBJ2-3	TRBV7-9	NA	TRBD2	CASSFSSGGYTQYF	TGTGCCAGCAGCTTTTCTAGCGGGGGTTATACGCAGTATTTT
TRBJ1-2	TRBV28	NA	TRBD1	CASSSSGGNYGYTF	TGTGCCAGCAGTTCCTCAGGGGGAAACTATGGCTACACCTTC
TRBJ1-1	TRBV7-9	once	NA	CSSSLYPDEAFF	TGTTCCAGCAGCTTATACCCAGATGAAGCTTTCTTT
TRBJ1-6	TRBV11-2	NA	TRBD1	CASSLGRQGGSSPLHF	TGTGCCAGCAGCTTAGGGCGACAGGGTGGGAGCTCACCCCTCCACTTT
TRBJ1-1	TRBV5-6	few	NA	CASSLRVRDIAFF	TGTGCCAGCAGCTTGAGGGTGAGGGACATCGCTTTCTTT
TRBJ1-3	TRBV15	NA	NA	CATSSRQLGNTIYF	TGTGCCACCAGCAGCCGACAGCTCGGAAACACCATATATTTT
TRBJ1-2	TRBV4-2	NA	TRBD1	CASSHRTGGNYGYTF	TGTGCCAGCAGCCACAGGACAGGGGGGAACTATGGCTACACCTTC
TRBJ2-1	TRBV11-1	NA	TRBD2	CASSPRGLAAYNEQFF	TGTGCCAGCAGCCCCCGAGGACTAGCGGCCTACAATGAGCAGTTCTTC
TRBJ2-1	TRBV19	NA	TRBD1	CASTADRVINEQFF	TGTGCCAGTACTGCGGACAGGGTTATCAATGAGCAGTTCTTC
TRBJ1-6	TRBV18	NA	TRBD1	CASSPPGTGSLTLHF	TGTGCCAGCTCACCCCCCGGGACAGGCTCTCTCACCCTCCACTTT
TRBJ1-1	TRBV6-1	NA	NA	CASTEKTPRRAFF	TGTGCCAGCACGGAAAAGACTCCAAGGCGGGCTTTCTTT
TRBJ1-1	TRBV29-1	NA	NA	CSVTYPAEAFF	TGCAGCGTTACCTACCCGGCTGAAGCTTTCTTT
TRBJ1-2	TRBV7-2	NA	TRBD1	CASSIQTGLQYGYTF	TGTGCCAGCAGCATCCAGACAGGGCTGCAATATGGCTACACCTTC
TRBJ2-2	TRBV2	NA	NA	CASSDRRSPNTGELFF	TGTGCCAGCAGTGATCGGCGGAGCCCTAACACCGGGGAGCTGTTTTTT
TRBJ2-7	TRBV7-2	NA	TRBD1	CASSPGQGLYHEQYF	TGTGCCAGCAGCCCCGGACAGGGGTTGTACCACGAGCAGTACTTC
TRBJ2-3	TRBV6-6	NA	NA	CASSYAMRQASDTQYF	TGTGCCAGCAGTTACGCGATGAGACAGGCTTCAGATACGCAGTATTTT
TRBJ2-1	TRBV7-9	NA	TRBD1	CASRGGGAAYNEQFF	TGTGCCAGCCGAGGGGGCGGTGCCGCCTACAATGAGCAGTTCTTC
TRBJ1-2	TRBV6-5	NA	TRBD1	CASSFDRAVSGGYTF	TGTGCCAGCAGTTTTGACAGGGCGGTGTCGGGGGGCTACACCTTC
TRBJ1-5	TRBV5-5	NA	TRBD1	CASSWGQNSNQPQHF	TGTGCCAGCAGCTGGGGACAGAATAGCAATCAGCCCCAGCATTTT
TRBJ2-7	TRBV5-5	NA	TRBD1	CASSLVAGGFYEQYF	TGTGCCAGCAGCTTGGTGGCAGGGGGTTTCTACGAGCAGTACTTC
TRBJ1-3	TRBV27	few	TRBD1	CASSLTGAGNTIYF	TGTGCCAGCAGTTTAACAGGGGCTGGAAACACCATATATTTT
TRBJ1-4	TRBV5-1	NA	NA	CASSFSSGRANEKLFF	TGCGCCAGCAGCTTTTCCTCAGGGAGGGCTAATGAAAAACTGTTTTTT
TRBJ2-5	TRBV28	NA	TRBD1	CASCQGARETQYF	TGTGCCAGCTGCCAGGGGGCGCGGGAGACCCAGTACTTC
TRBJ2-1	TRBV25-1	few	TRBD2	CASTRWGDSGRAVIF	TGTGCCAGCACCAGGTGGGGTGATAGCGGGAGGGCCGTGATCTTC
TRBJ2-7	TRBV27	NA	TRBD1	CASSTGTGVSYEQYF	TGTGCCAGCAGTACCGGGACAGGGGTTTCCTACGAGCAGTACTTC
TRBJ2-7	TRBV7-7	NA	NA	CASSLEQGYEQYF	TGTGCTAGCAGCTTAGAACAGGGCTACGAGCAGTACTTC
TRBJ1-2	TRBV10-3	NA	NA	CAISLQTNYGYTF	TGTGCCATCAGCCTACAGACGAACTATGGCTACACCTTC
TRBJ1-5	TRBV6-5	NA	TRBD1	CASRGTGANQPQHF	TGTGCCAGCAGAGGGACAGGGGCCAATCAGCCCCAGCATTTT
TRBJ1-4	TRBV4-3	NA	TRBD1	CASSQPGTGGEKLFF	TGCGCCAGCAGCCAACCCGGGACAGGGGGGGAAAAACTGTTTTTT
TRBJ2-5	TRBV4-2	NA	TRBD1	CASSQEAGGTQYF	TGTGCCAGCAGCCAAGAGGCAGGGGGGACCCAGTACTTC
TRBJ1-2	TRBV28	NA	NA	CASSLSGRQSPFDF	TGTGCCAGCAGTTTATCTGGGCGTCAGTCCCCTTTCGACTTC
TRBJ2-3	TRBV6-5	NA	NA	CASNESPVTDTQYF	TGTGCCAGCAATGAATCGCCGGTCACAGATACGCAGTATTTT
TRBJ2-1	TRBV9	NA	NA	CASSVEGGAYNEQFF	TGTGCCAGCAGCGTAGAGGGGGGGGCGTACAATGAGCAGTTCTTC
TRBJ1-3	TRBV9	few	NA	CASSVGTLGNTIYF	TGTGCCAGCAGCGTCGGGACACTTGGAAACACCATATATTTT
TRBJ1-2	TRBV9	NA	NA	CASSATTGIPHGYTF	TGTGCCAGCAGCGCCACTACAGGGATCCCGCACGGCTACACCTTC
TRBJ2-1	TRBV7-3	NA	NA	CASSGKAGGNSYNEQFF	TGTGCCAGCAGCGGAAAGGCAGGGGGGAACTCTTACAATGAGCAGTTCTTC
TRBJ2-7	TRBV27	NA	TRBD1	CASSFIGVGQGHYEQYF	TGTGCCAGCAGTTTCATCGGGGTGGGACAGGGACACTACGAGCAGTACTTC
TRBJ2-3	TRBV7-9	NA	TRBD2	CASSYPGLATDTQYF	TGTGCCAGCAGCTACCCGGGACTAGCAACAGATACGCAGTATTTT
TRBJ1-4	TRBV27	NA	TRBD1	CASSFYRGEKLFF	TGTGCCAGCAGTTTCTACAGGGGCGAAAAACTGTTTTTT
TRBJ1-3	TRBV29-1	few	TRBD1	CSATDRGFTIYF	TGCAGCGCTACAGACAGGGGGTTCACCATATATTTT
TRBJ1-2	TRBV5-6	NA	NA	CASSLRPGTTFYGYTF	TGTGCCAGCAGCTTGCGGCCGGGGACAACGTTTTATGGCTACACCTTC
TRBJ1-6	TRBV6-1	NA	NA	CASSEQLTSPLHF	TGTGCCAGCAGTGAACAGTTAACCTCACCCCTCCACTTT
TRBJ2-1	TRBV14	NA	NA	CASSQDPTGHYNEQFF	TGTGCCAGCAGCCAAGACCCAACGGGACACTACAATGAGCAGTTCTTC
TRBJ1-2	TRBV7-9	few	TRBD1	CASSLTGVSEGYTF	TGTGCCAGCAGCTTAACAGGGGTTTCGGAAGGCTACACCTTC
TRBJ2-5	TRBV19	NA	NA	CASSISGRVTQYF	TGTGCCAGTAGTATCTCCGGGCGGGTGACCCAGTACTTC
TRBJ1-2	TRBV4-3	NA	NA	CASSQDRQPNYGYTF	TGCGCCAGCAGCCAAGATCGACAGCCTAACTATGGCTACACCTTC
TRBJ1-1	TRBV5-4	NA	NA	CASSLEAGLNTEAFF	TGTGCCAGCAGCTTGGAGGCAGGGTTGAACACTGAAGCTTTCTTT
TRBJ1-2	TRBV2	NA	TRBD1	CASARDRGNYGYTF	TGTGCCAGCGCCCGGGACAGGGGGAACTATGGCTACACCTTC